This T cell receptor (beta chain) appears in the sequencing data of a study of circulating and synovial CD4+ cells in juvenile arthritis. Germline V lookup: CDR1 MNHGY, CDR2 SAAAGT. V lost 7 bases and J lost 1, with 13 bases in between. This CDR3 region has 15 residues. Here immunoSEQ multiplex PCR was the method, and the copy in TCRdb shows in-frame clones only, minus some. The sample lists some 35,000 clones, 90% to 95% occurring once. This chain connects TRBV6-8 to TRBJ2-2; tentative D call: TRBD1 (6 bases). The receptor was isolated from a human donor with juvenile idiopathic arthritis. The sample was CD4+ T cells from blood. The CDR3 DNA follows: TGTGCCAGCATAGCAGGACAGTTGAACACCGGGGAGCTGTTTTTT. The encoded protein is CASIAGQLNTGELFF.